A selection of T cell receptor beta chains follows, all from one sample in a study of blood T cells in healthy people across ages. TCRdb re-called the 5' RACE reads through MiXCR, storing one row per CDR3 protein. Of about 720,000 distinct CDR3 sequences listed, 22% are singletons. Material: blood. The source of these receptors is a man between 65 and 80 years old in good health. The CDR3 runs from the conserved cysteine through the conserved F or W. D genes are given only for firm matches. Clone size is shown for a subset of rows, as once, few, many or a class of expanded clone.

clone_size	v_call	j_call	d_call	cdr3_aa	cdr3_nt
few	TRBV19	TRBJ1-4	.	CASSIFSKATNEKLFF	TGTGCCAGTAGTATTTTCTCGAAAGCAACTAATGAAAAACTGTTTTTT
.	TRBV29-1	TRBJ2-1	.	CSVGEQFF	TGCAGCGTTGGTGAGCAGTTCTTC
few	TRBV2	TRBJ2-5	TRBD2	CASQMTSWETQYF	TGTGCCAGCCAAATGACTAGCTGGGAGACCCAGTACTTC
few	TRBV7-2	TRBJ1-1	TRBD1	CASSPRNRGTEAFF	TGTGCCAGCAGCCCCAGGAACAGGGGAACTGAAGCTTTCTTT
few	TRBV6-1	TRBJ2-5	TRBD2	CASSEGGGAVETQYF	TGTGCCAGCAGTGAAGGCGGGGGGGCAGTAGAGACCCAGTACTTC
few	TRBV20-1	TRBJ1-2	.	CSARDDATGTYGYTF	TGCAGTGCTAGAGACGACGCTACCGGGACCTATGGCTACACCTTC
few	TRBV9	TRBJ1-1	.	CASSPLSGRSEAFF	TGTGCCAGCAGCCCACTCTCCGGGAGGAGTGAAGCTTTCTTT
few	TRBV29-1	TRBJ2-1	TRBD2	CSVPSGSPYNEQFF	TGCAGCGTTCCTAGCGGGAGTCCCTACAATGAGCAGTTCTTC
few	TRBV20-1	TRBJ2-1	.	CSARANYNEQFF	TGCAGTGCTAGAGCTAACTACAATGAGCAGTTCTTC
few	TRBV5-1	TRBJ1-3	.	CASSLEISGVLTGNTIYF	TGCGCCAGCAGCTTGGAAATTTCGGGGGTTCTGACTGGAAACACCATATATTTT
.	TRBV12-3/TRBV12-4	TRBJ2-3	.	CASSLSPGTQYF	TGTGCCAGCAGTTTAAGTCCGGGTACGCAGTATTTT
.	TRBV20-1	TRBJ2-5	TRBD1	CSAREGTGGRAQYF	TGCAGTGCTAGAGAGGGGACAGGGGGTCGAGCCCAGTACTTC
few	TRBV7-7	TRBJ2-5	TRBD1	CASSSLTGGIQETQYF	TGTGCCAGCAGCTCATTAACAGGGGGAATACAAGAGACCCAGTACTTC
few	TRBV10-3	TRBJ2-5	.	CAISEWETQYF	TGTGCCATCAGTGAATGGGAGACCCAGTACTTC
.	TRBV7-9	TRBJ1-1	.	CASSLGSWLNTEAFF	TGTGCCAGCAGCTTAGGGAGTTGGCTGAACACTGAAGCTTTCTTT
many	TRBV20-1	TRBJ2-3	TRBD2	CSAVPGGGTDTQYF	TGCAGTGCCGTTCCGGGAGGAGGCACAGATACGCAGTATTTT
.	TRBV6-6	TRBJ2-4	.	CASSYSAKRDIQYF	TGTGCCAGCAGTTACTCCGCCAAACGGGACATTCAGTACTTC
few	TRBV5-1	TRBJ2-7	.	CASSLGRERLTGASEQYF	TGCGCCAGCAGCTTGGGTCGAGAGAGATTGACTGGGGCATCCGAGCAGTACTTC
few	TRBV3-1	TRBJ2-4	TRBD1	CASSPGQDFEVVKNIQYF	TGTGCCAGCAGCCCTGGACAGGACTTCGAGGTTGTAAAAAACATTCAGTACTTC
.	TRBV29-1	TRBJ1-2	TRBD1	CSVGVSRDSYGYTF	TGCAGCGTTGGGGTTTCACGGGACAGCTATGGCTACACCTTC
.	TRBV2	TRBJ1-3	.	CASGSGNSGNTIYF	TGTGCCAGCGGTTCTGGCAACTCTGGAAACACCATATATTTT
.	TRBV12-3/TRBV12-4	TRBJ1-3	.	CASNFGRTGNTIYF	TGTGCCAGCAATTTCGGGAGGACTGGAAACACCATATATTTT
.	TRBV12-3/TRBV12-4	TRBJ1-6	.	CASSQGWYNSPLHF	TGTGCCAGCAGCCAGGGGTGGTATAATTCACCCCTCCACTTT
once	TRBV6-1	TRBJ2-1	.	CASSEALLANSYNEQFF	TGTGCCAGCAGTGAAGCGCTACTGGCCAACAGCTACAATGAGCAGTTCTTC
.	TRBV15	TRBJ2-7	.	CATSRQGGFYEQYF	TGTGCCACCAGCAGACAGGGGGGGTTTTACGAGCAGTACTTC
few	TRBV20-1	TRBJ1-1	TRBD1	CSAGDWDSAAFF	TGCAGTGCTGGAGACTGGGACAGTGCCGCTTTCTTT
.	TRBV12-3/TRBV12-4	TRBJ1-2	.	CASSLRGTGFAGYTF	TGTGCCAGCAGTCTAAGGGGTACAGGGTTTGCAGGCTACACCTTC
few	TRBV5-1	TRBJ1-4	TRBD1	CASSFGDRGDEKLFF	TGCGCCAGCAGCTTTGGAGACAGGGGGGATGAAAAACTGTTTTTT
.	TRBV5-1	TRBJ1-1	.	CASSRRDGTEAFF	TGCGCCAGCAGCAGGAGGGATGGCACTGAAGCTTTCTTT
.	TRBV5-1	TRBJ1-6	.	CASSLVVRDNSPLHF	TGCGCCAGCAGCTTGGTGGTCAGGGACAATTCACCCCTCCACTTT
.	TRBV14	TRBJ2-7	.	CASSHRHGAYEQYF	TGTGCCAGCAGCCATCGACACGGTGCTTACGAGCAGTACTTC
few	TRBV20-1	TRBJ2-2	TRBD2	CSAQRGWNTGELFF	TGCAGTGCTCAGCGGGGGTGGAACACCGGGGAGCTGTTTTTT